Given below is one TCR beta chain in context. Original data processing: Amplification of reference gene primers was used by the study to estimate nucleated cell counts. Clones were read by immunoSEQ multiplex PCR, and TCRdb kept only the in-frame ones, dropping some. V and J calls and clone size follow that table, whereas D and trimming were derived from the DNA. The repertoire holds 70,000 to 100,000 clones, around 89% seen once, with around 4.9% in the top ten. The data stem from a study of blood T cell repertoires in COVID-19. Study at large: T cells, B-cell-depleted T cells, or PBMCs supplied cDNA or gDNA.

Germline CDR1 and CDR2: WNHNN and SYGVQD (reference sequence). CDR3 length: 18 residues. Trimming cost V 3 bases and J 0 bases, with 18 bases left between them. The gene calls are TRBV10-1 and TRBJ2-4; perhaps TRBD2 as D (5 bases). Sequencing was done on a sample of peripheral blood. The receptor's source is an elderly woman with active COVID-19. DNA for the CDR3: TGCGCCAGCAGTGATCGAGGAGGTAATCAGATAGCCAAAAACATTCAGTACTTC. As protein: CASSDRGGNQIAKNIQYF.